Sequencing of this TCR beta chain was carried out in a study of blood T cell repertoires in COVID-19. Study information: Samples taken during acute and convalescent COVID-19 were collected in the United States, Italy and Spain. Sample material is recorded as cDNA or gDNA derived from T cells, B-cell-depleted T cells, or PBMCs.

V was clipped by 6 bases and J by 0 bases; unmatched bases: 5. The CDR3 contains 16 residues. Germline loops: CDR1 MNHNY, CDR2 SVGAGI (reference sequence). Study processing details: Counts of nucleated cells, estimated from reference gene primer amplification, were obtained. Libraries were prepared by immunoSEQ multiplex PCR; TCRdb keeps only in-frame clonotypes and omits some of them. The D gene and trimming were derived from the DNA, and the V and J assignments and clone size from that table. The sample consists of about 140,000 clones, about 83% of them appearing once. The sequence was obtained from a human donor in a cohort sampled during active COVID-19. The chain links TRBV6-6 to TRBJ2-1; TRBD2 matches 10 bases. The specimen sequenced was peripheral blood. DNA for the CDR3: TGTGCCAGCAGACAACTAGCGGGGAGCTCCTACAATGAGCAGTTCTTC. This sequence encodes CASRQLAGSSYNEQFF.